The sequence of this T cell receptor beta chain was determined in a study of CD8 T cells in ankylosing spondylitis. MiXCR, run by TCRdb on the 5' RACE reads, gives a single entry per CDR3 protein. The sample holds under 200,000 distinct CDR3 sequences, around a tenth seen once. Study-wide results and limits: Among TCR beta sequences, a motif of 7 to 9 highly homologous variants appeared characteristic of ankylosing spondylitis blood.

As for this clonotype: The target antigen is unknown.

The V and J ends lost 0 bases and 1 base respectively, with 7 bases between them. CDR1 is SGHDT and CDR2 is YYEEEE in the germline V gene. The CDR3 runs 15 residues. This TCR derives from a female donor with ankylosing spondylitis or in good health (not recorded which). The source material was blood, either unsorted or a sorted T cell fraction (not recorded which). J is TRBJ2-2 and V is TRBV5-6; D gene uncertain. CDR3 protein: CASSLGRWNTGELFF. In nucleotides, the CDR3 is TGTGCCAGCAGCTTGGGGCGGTGGAACACCGGGGAGCTGTTTTTT.